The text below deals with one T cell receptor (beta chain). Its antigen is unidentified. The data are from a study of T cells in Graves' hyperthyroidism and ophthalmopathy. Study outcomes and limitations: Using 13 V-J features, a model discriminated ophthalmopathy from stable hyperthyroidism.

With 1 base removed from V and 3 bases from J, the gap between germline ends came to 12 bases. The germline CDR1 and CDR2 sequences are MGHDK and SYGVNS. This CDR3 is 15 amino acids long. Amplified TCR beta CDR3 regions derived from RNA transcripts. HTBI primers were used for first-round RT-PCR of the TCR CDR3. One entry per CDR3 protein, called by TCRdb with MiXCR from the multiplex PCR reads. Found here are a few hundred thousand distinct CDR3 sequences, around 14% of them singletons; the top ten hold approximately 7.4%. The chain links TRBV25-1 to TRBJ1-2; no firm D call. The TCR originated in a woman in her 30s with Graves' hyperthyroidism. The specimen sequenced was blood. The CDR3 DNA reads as TGTGCCAGCAGTGAATCGAAGGGCGCTCACTATGGCTACACCTTC. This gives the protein CASSESKGAHYGYTF.